This TCR beta chain was sequenced in a study of T cell repertoires in cytomegalovirus infection. Study-wide background: Indications came from public TCR beta signatures; they pointed to CMV infection and to a matching HLA type.

Trimming left V 11 bases short and J 2 bases short, with 23 bases between. There are 16 residues in the CDR3. CDR1 and CDR2 from the germline V gene are MNHNY and SVGAGI (reference sequence). TCRdb passed the reads through MiXCR, listing each CDR3 protein once. The sample has approximately 990,000 distinct CDR3 sequences; 30% to 40% are singletons. Notes on this clonotype: The antigen is unknown.

This clonotype was sampled from a human donor in good health (CMV status not recorded). Some clones in this sample may be carry-over from other donors' samples. This chain connects TRBV6-6 to TRBJ2-3; D remains ambiguous. The sequenced sample was cultured CD8+ T cells from PBMCs, obtained from culture after CMV antigen stimulation. The CDR3 nucleotides are TGTGCCTCAGGACGCCAACCTACTCCCCCCACAGATACGCAGTATTTT. This gives the protein CASGRQPTPPTDTQYF.